These 24 T cell receptor beta chains originate from one sample sequenced in a study of metastatic and nonmetastatic thyroid tumors. MiXCR re-clonotyped the PCR reads for TCRdb. Of fewer than 9,000 clones listed, 30% to 35% are singletons. No patient received treatment before thyroid surgery. Sequencing was done on a sample of tumor tissue. These receptors all come from a female donor with papillary thyroid cancer or a benign thyroid nodule (not recorded which). Some clones in this sample may be carry-over from other donors' samples.

This clone is labeled as medium-sized. The rearrangement links TRBV30 to TRBJ2-6; possible D gene TRBD1, 7 bases. From germline, CDR1 is GTSNPN and CDR2 SVGIG (reference sequence). The ends were cut back, 2 bases at V and 0 bases at J, with 8 bases in the middle. This CDR3 is built from 15 residues. CDR3 loop: CAWSQGGSGANVLTF. The CDR3 DNA follows: TGTGCCTGGAGTCAGGGGGGCTCTGGGGCCAACGTCCTGACTTTC.

The chain employs TRBV11-2 and TRBJ2-1; 12 nucleotides align to TRBD2. This CDR3 spans 16 amino acids. V dropped 5 bases and J dropped 8; count of bases not matched to a gene: 10. Germline V gives CDR1 SGHAT, CDR2 FQNNGV. The CDR3 region has the DNA TGTGCCAGCAGCGGAGGACTAGCGGGAATGACACATGAGCAGTTCTTC. Amino acids: CASSGGLAGMTHEQFF.

This clone qualifies as medium-sized. This chain uses TRBV7-9 with TRBJ2-7; D is uncertain. This CDR3 spans 16 amino acids. V was trimmed by 1 base and J by 4 bases, leaving 17 bases between them. Germline V gene sequence: CDR1 SEHNR, CDR2 FQNEAQ (reference sequence). CDR3 in amino acids: CASSLVGGYVGYEQYF. The CDR3 nucleotides read TGTGCCAGCAGCTTAGTTGGTGGGTACGTGGGTTACGAGCAGTACTTC.

By proportion, this clone is large (0.1 to 1%). V gene TRBV28 combines with J gene TRBJ2-7; 15 bases map to TRBD2. In germline, CDR1 is MDHEN, CDR2 SYDVKM. The V gene end was trimmed by 4 bases and the J gene end by 4 bases; junction bases not matched to a gene: 11. The CDR3 sequence is 18 residues long. CDR3 DNA: TGTGCCAGCAGTTCGCCCGGACTAGCGGGAGGGACCCCGTACGAGCAGTACTTC. Residues: CASSSPGLAGGTPYEQYF.

Ten or more counts support this clone. V is TRBV20-1 and J is TRBJ2-1; D might be TRBD2 (5 bases). Germline assignment: CDR1 DFQATT and CDR2 SNEGSKA (reference sequence). The ends were cut back, 0 bases at V and 0 bases at J, with 18 bases in the middle. The length of the CDR3 is 18 residues. The CDR3 here is CSARDREAVWSSYNEQFF. CDR3 nucleotide sequence: TGCAGTGCTAGAGATAGAGAAGCGGTGTGGAGCTCCTACAATGAGCAGTTCTTC.

Here the CDR3 reads CASSYFGYYSEAFF. The CDR3 DNA reads TGTGCCAGCAGTTACTTCGGGTATTACTCGGAAGCTTTCTTT. The chain has TRBV6-2 or TRBV6-3 and TRBJ1-1; no firm D call. Per germline, CDR1 MNHEY and CDR2 SVGEGT. This CDR3 is built from 14 residues. The ends were cut back, 1 base at V and 8 bases at J, with 14 bases in the middle.

With respect to this clone: The CDR3 does not close with the conserved phenylalanine or tryptophan, likely indicating a read error. V usage is TRBV24-1 and J usage is TRBJ1-1; TRBD1 aligns across 7 bases. CDR3 length: 17 amino acids. Germline CDR1 KGHDR, CDR2 SFDVKD. The V and J ends lost 1 base and 2 bases, in that order; junction bases with no gene match: 9. The CDR3 loop is CATSDLRTGGQNTEAFL. The DNA for the CDR3 is TGTGCCACCAGTGATTTAAGGACAGGTGGGCAAAACACTGAAGCTTTCCTT.

This clone is medium-sized (0.01 to 0.1%) within its sample. A much larger clone sits a single nucleotide away, making a read error possible. The chain carries TRBV6-5 and TRBJ2-7; D may match TRBD1 or TRBD2 (6 bases each). The CDR3 loop spans 17 amino acids. CDR1 and CDR2 (germline): MNHEY, SVGAGI. In DNA, the CDR3 is TGTGCCAGCAGTCACTCTGGGGGGCGACCTGGTCTCAGAGTGCAGTACTTC. Amino acids: CASSHSGGRPGLRVQYF.

This clone is termed medium-sized. The chain couples TRBV19 to TRBJ2-3, with TRBD2 as a possible D gene (6 bases). Trimming stripped 3 bases from V and 0 bases from J, with 10 bases between. Germline V gives CDR1 LNHDA, CDR2 SQIVND (reference sequence). The CDR3 has 15 residues. CDR3: CASSIGGTSTDTQYF. CDR3 coding DNA: TGTGCCAGTAGTATTGGGGGGACTAGCACAGATACGCAGTATTTT.

This clone was seen only a few times. The gene calls are TRBV2 and TRBJ2-1, with D perhaps matching TRBD1 or TRBD2 (6 bases each). Germline values: CDR1 SNHLY, CDR2 FYNNEI. This CDR3 has 14 amino acids. V gave up 9 bases and J gave up 0 bases, with 12 bases separating them. The CDR3: CASNGGLSYNEQFF. The CDR3 DNA reads as TGTGCCAGTAACGGGGGCCTCTCCTACAATGAGCAGTTCTTC.

A word on this clone: A much larger clone differs by one base, so this may be a read error. This sequence joins TRBV5-4 and TRBJ2-7; 8 bases are shared with TRBD1. V lost 4 bases and J lost 7; bases outside the gene matches: 10. Germline loops: CDR1 SGHNT, CDR2 YYREEE (reference sequence). CDR3 size: 14 residues. The CDR3 sequence: CASSHGQGSWEQYF. For the CDR3, the DNA is TGTGCCAGCAGCCATGGACAGGGTAGTTGGGAGCAGTACTTC.

This clone was detected a few times. The chain recombines TRBV12-3 or TRBV12-4 with TRBJ1-5; 7 bases line up with TRBD1. J gave up 5 bases and V 4 bases, and 2 bases lay outside the gene matches. The CDR3 length is 13 residues. The chain's CDR3 is CASSSDRDQPQHF. CDR3 in DNA: TGTGCCAGCAGTTCCGACAGGGATCAGCCCCAGCATTTT.

This clone is classed as medium-sized. The rearrangement links TRBV20-1 to TRBJ2-7; no clear D gene. The CDR3 runs to 13 residues. The germline V gene encodes CDR1 DFQATT and CDR2 SNEGSKA (reference sequence). Trimming took 3 bases from V and 4 from J, leaving 13 bases between them. CDR3 residues: CSASLATGYEQYF. The CDR3 nucleotides are TGCAGTGCTAGCCTTGCAACTGGATACGAGCAGTACTTC.

The chain uses TRBV28 and TRBJ1-2; D uncertain. V was trimmed by 2 bases and J by 8 bases, leaving 15 bases between them. The CDR3 runs to 14 residues. Germline V gene data show CDR1 as MDHEN and CDR2 as SYDVKM. CDR3 in amino acids: CASSLVSGLWGYTF. The CDR3 nucleotides are TGTGCCAGCAGTTTAGTTAGCGGGCTATGGGGCTACACCTTC.

By its share, this clone is medium-sized. V usage is TRBV6-4 and J usage is TRBJ2-3; D ambiguous. The length of the CDR3 is 14 residues. The germline V gene encodes CDR1 MRHNA and CDR2 SNTAGT. V shed 5 bases and J shed 4 bases, with 13 bases lying between them. CDR3 residues: CASSQQYPADTQYF. The CDR3 DNA reads TGTGCCAGCAGTCAACAATACCCCGCAGATACGCAGTATTTT.

By sample fraction, this clone is medium-sized. The J gene is TRBJ1-2, the V gene TRBV6-2 or TRBV6-3; the match to TRBD1 covers 7 bases. The CDR3 spans 18 residues. V dropped 0 bases and J dropped 0; count of bases not matched to a gene: 10. Germline V gene lookup returns CDR1 MNHEY and CDR2 SVGEGT. CDR3 region: CASSYSAGGQETNYGYTF. The CDR3 DNA reads TGTGCCAGCAGTTACTCTGCAGGGGGACAAGAAACTAACTATGGCTACACCTTC.

This clone turned up a few times. The V call is TRBV12-3 or TRBV12-4, the J call TRBJ1-3, with no clear D. The V and J ends lost 1 base and 0 bases respectively, with 7 bases between them. The CDR3 has 15 amino acids. CDR3 sequence (DNA): TGTGCCAGCAGTTTAGGCAGTCGCTCTGGAAACACCATATATTTT. Protein sequence: CASSLGSRSGNTIYF.

This clone was counted many times. The gene calls are TRBV29-1 and TRBJ2-5; D possibly uses TRBD1 or TRBD2 (5 bases each). Germline V gene sequence: CDR1 SQVTM, CDR2 ANQGSEA. This CDR3 has 14 amino acids. The ends were cut back, 5 bases at V and 0 bases at J, with 13 bases in the middle. The CDR3 nucleotides read TGCAGCGTTACGGGACGGTGGTACCAAGAGACCCAGTACTTC. It translates to CSVTGRWYQETQYF.

Only a few counts were recorded for this clone. The chain joins TRBV27 to TRBJ1-1; no reliable D call. Germline loops: CDR1 MNHEY, CDR2 SMNVEV (reference sequence). V lost 3 bases and J 1 base, leaving 9 bases between the germline ends. CDR3 size: 14 residues. CDR3 in amino acids: CASSLDQTNTEAFF. In nucleotides, the CDR3 is TGTGCCAGCAGTTTGGACCAGACGAACACTGAAGCTTTCTTT.

This clone showed up many times. V is TRBV3-1 and J is TRBJ2-1; possibly TRBD2 for D (6 bases). CDR3 length: 15 amino acids. Germline CDR1 LGHDT, CDR2 YNNKEL (reference sequence). The V and J ends lost 3 bases and 4 bases respectively, with 13 bases between them. CDR3 coding DNA: TGTGCCAGCAGCCATGGTGGGAGGCCGTACAATGAGCAGTTCTTC. Its protein is CASSHGGRPYNEQFF.

The chain recombines TRBV15 with TRBJ2-5; D gene uncertain. From germline, CDR1 is LNHNV and CDR2 YYDKDF (reference sequence). V was shortened by 0 bases and J by 4 bases, with 9 bases between the two germline ends. The CDR3 runs 14 residues. CDR3 DNA sequence: TGTGCCACCAGCAGAGATTCACAGTCAGAGACCCAGTACTTC. Protein product: CATSRDSQSETQYF.

The rearrangement joins TRBV27 to TRBJ1-1; possibly TRBD1 for D (6 bases). The ends were cut back, 6 bases at V and 1 base at J, with 15 bases in the middle. The CDR3 is 15 amino acids. CDR1 is MNHEY, CDR2 SMNVEV, per germline (reference sequence). The CDR3 DNA reads as TGTGCCAGCAGAGAGGGGGGTTTCCCGAACACTGAAGCTTTCTTT. Encoded protein: CASREGGFPNTEAFF.

This clone was counted between two and nine times. The gene calls are TRBV6-2 or TRBV6-3 and TRBJ1-2; no reliable D call. The CDR3 contains 13 residues. Trimming pared 0 bases from V and 7 bases from J, leaving 9 bases between. The germline CDR1 and CDR2 sequences are MNHEY and SVGEGT. Here the CDR3 reads CASSYSSRRGYTF. The CDR3 DNA sequence: TGTGCCAGCAGTTACTCGTCCAGGCGTGGCTACACCTTC.

Many counts were recorded for this clone. The chain uses TRBV24-1 and TRBJ2-5; 7 nucleotides line up with TRBD2. The germline V gene encodes CDR1 KGHDR and CDR2 SFDVKD. The CDR3 runs to 15 residues. Trimming removed 4 bases from V and 2 bases from J; junction bases left unmatched: 6. The CDR3 region is CATSDQGAGQETQYF. The CDR3 nucleotides are TGTGCCACCAGTGACCAAGGAGCGGGGCAAGAGACCCAGTACTTC.